Reported below is one T cell receptor (beta chain). This sample was taken from a study of T cell changes during pregnancy in multiple sclerosis. The junction had 11 bases not matched to a gene; V was cut back by 3 bases and J by 5 bases. The V gene's germline CDR1 is MGHRA and CDR2 YSYEKL. The CDR3 spans 17 residues. Produced via immunoSEQ multiplex PCR; TCRdb's table is partial and in-frame only. The sample holds around 42,000 clones; 91% are singletons and the top ten take roughly 0.5%. The gene calls are TRBV4-1 and TRBJ2-5, with TRBD2 identical over 11 bases. This receptor was obtained from a female donor in good health, enrolled as a control in a pregnancy study. Specimen: CD4+ T cells from peripheral blood mononuclear cells, collected in the second trimester of pregnancy. The CDR3 loop reads CASSHPKGTSGDETQYF. Written as DNA, the CDR3 is TGCGCCAGCAGCCACCCGAAAGGGACTAGCGGAGATGAGACCCAGTACTTC.